A single sample is the source of the 19 T cell receptor beta chains below, sequenced in a study of T cell clonality in common variable immunodeficiency (dated by TCRdb to about 2015). To prepare the library, the immunoSEQ multiplex PCR assay was applied. The clones in this table, taken by TCRdb from immuneACCESS, are in-frame only. Not every clone is retained; where verified, under half of the shortfall comes from an unresolved V gene, and the cause of the rest is unknown. The table notes fewer than 40,000 clones here, none of them singletons. The ten largest account for around 4.1% of the sample. The sample consisted of peripheral blood mononuclear cells. The receptors come from a person aged 18 to 75 in good health.

This clone was recorded at least ten times. The CDR3 end lies 3 residues beyond the end of the read and is filled in from the germline J gene. This rearrangement joins TRBV20-1 to TRBJ1-4, with D perhaps TRBD1 (5 bases). The CDR3 covers 14 residues. The germline CDR1 and CDR2 sequences are DFQATT and SNEGSKA (reference sequence). Trimming cost V 3 bases and J 8 bases, with 16 bases left between them. CDR3: CSARGGPWGEKLFF. The covered CDR3 bases are TGCAGTGCTAGGGGGGGACCATGGGGGGAAAAA.

This clone appeared many times. Sequencing ends 3 residues short of the CDR3 end; the germline J gene provides the rest. The chain has TRBV5-6 and TRBJ2-3; no clear D gene. V lost 2 bases and J lost 2, with 9 bases in between. The CDR3 covers 14 residues. Germline lookup yields CDR1 SGHDT and CDR2 YYEEEE. CDR3 region: CASSFIRSTDTQYF. CDR3 DNA, as far as it was read: TGTGCCAGCAGCTTTATCAGATCCACAGATACG.

This clone was seen many times. Read coverage stops 3 residues before the CDR3 terminus; the germline J gene supplies the remainder. The chain employs TRBV10-3 and TRBJ2-7; 7 positions agree with TRBD1. The germline CDR1 and CDR2 sequences are ENHRY and SYGVKD. Unmatched junction bases numbered 6, after V lost 10 bases and J lost 0 bases. The CDR3 is made up of 13 amino acids. The sequenced CDR3 bases are TGTGCCACCGCACAGGGGAGCTCCTACGAG. Translating it yields CATAQGSSYE. The CDR3, in full, reads CATAQGSSYEQYF.

This clone has a count of ten or more. Read coverage stops 3 residues before the CDR3 terminus; the germline J gene supplies the remainder. V gene TRBV5-5 combines with J gene TRBJ2-7; D is perhaps TRBD1 (7 bases). The CDR3 length is 14 residues. CDR1 SGHKS and CDR2 YYEKEE come from the germline V gene (reference sequence). Trimming took 5 bases from V and 4 from J, leaving 16 bases between them. CDR3 amino acids: CASRFDRDSYEQYF. Partial CDR3 DNA: TGTGCCAGCAGATTTGACAGGGACTCTTACGAG.

This clone was observed at least ten times. With the read ending 3 residues before the CDR3 end, the germline J gene is used to fill in that end. J is TRBJ1-3 and V is TRBV20-1; D not resolved. This CDR3 has 14 residues. The ends were cut back, 0 bases at V and 1 base at J, with 7 bases in the middle. CDR1 and CDR2 from the germline V gene are DFQATT and SNEGSKA (reference sequence). The CDR3 loop is CSARDSTSGNTIYF. The CDR3 DNA, read in part, is TGCAGTGCTAGAGATTCAACATCTGGAAACACC.

At least ten counts were recorded for this clone. The sequence runs out 3 residues before the end of the CDR3; the remainder is reconstructed from the germline J gene. V gene TRBV2 combines with J gene TRBJ2-4; 7 positions match TRBD1. The ends lost 6 bases at V and 2 bases at J; junction bases unmatched: 4. CDR1 is SNHLY and CDR2 is FYNNEI in the germline V gene. The CDR3 consists of 14 residues. The DNA read from the CDR3 is TGTGCCAGCAGGGAGACAGGGTCCAAAAACATT. It translates to CASRETGSKNI. The full CDR3 protein reads CASRETGSKNIQYF.

This clone has ten or more counts. The read ends 3 residues before the CDR3 terminus; that terminus is restored from the germline J gene. The rearrangement uses TRBV5-1 and TRBJ1-1, with TRBD1 as a possible D gene (6 bases). The V end lost 7 bases, the J end lost 2 bases, and 12 bases lay between the germline ends. Germline CDR1 and CDR2: SGHRS and YFSETQ. This CDR3 has 13 amino acids. CDR3 amino acids: CASRTDLNTEAFF. CDR3 DNA (partial): TGCGCCAGCCGGACAGACCTAAACACTGAA.

This clone has at least ten counts. The CDR3 end falls 3 residues outside the read, so it is completed with the germline J gene. The V and J genes are TRBV2 and TRBJ1-3; D is undetermined. CDR1 and CDR2 from the germline V gene are SNHLY and FYNNEI. This CDR3 contains 12 residues. Trimming removed 6 bases from V and 1 base from J, with 4 bases in between. The CDR3 loop reads CASRYSGNTIYF. The CDR3 DNA, read in part, is TGTGCCAGCAGATATTCTGGAAACACC. The complete variable domain, with remaining parts taken from reference TRBV2 and TRBJ1-3, reads EPEVTQTPSHQVTQMGQEVILRCVPISNHLYFYWYRQILGQKVEFLVSFYNNEISEKSEIFDDQFSVERPDGSNFTLKIRSTKLEDSAMYFCASRYSGNTIYFGEGSWLTVV.

There are many counts of this clone. The CDR3 extends 3 residues past the end of the read, so its final part is completed from the germline J gene. The rearrangement links TRBV6-2 or TRBV6-3 to TRBJ2-3, with TRBD2 matching 7 bases. The V gene end was trimmed by 6 bases and the J gene end by 2 bases; junction bases not matched to a gene: 5. CDR3 length: 14 amino acids. Germline V gene sequence: CDR1 MNHEY, CDR2 SVGEGT. CDR3 DNA, as far as it was read: TGTGCCAGCAGCAGCGGGGCCTACACAGATACG. Its translation: CASSSGAYTDT. The complete CDR3 reads CASSSGAYTDTQYF.

This clone has at least ten counts. CDR3 amino acids: CASSLSTGVRGSSYNEQFF. The DNA read from the CDR3 is TGCGCCAGCAGCTTGTCTACAGGGGTGCGCGGGAGCTCCTACAATGAG. The rearrangement links TRBV5-1 to TRBJ2-1; the D gene could be TRBD1 or TRBD2 (7 bases each). The CDR3 end lies 3 residues beyond the end of the read and is filled in from the germline J gene. Germline V lookup: CDR1 SGHRS, CDR2 YFSETQ. The CDR3 is 19 residues long. V lost 1 base, J lost 0 bases, and 20 bases lay in between.

This clone has at least ten counts. The read ends 3 residues before the CDR3 terminus; that terminus is restored from the germline J gene. The J gene is TRBJ2-5, the V gene TRBV18, with TRBD2 matching over 8 bases. Trimming took 1 base from V and 4 from J; bases not matched to a gene: 2. The CDR3 covers 14 residues. The germline V gene encodes CDR1 KGHSH and CDR2 LQKENI. CDR3 sequence: CASSPRSGGETQYF. Partial CDR3 DNA: TGTGCCAGCTCACCACGGAGCGGGGGAGAGACC.

This clone was counted ten times or more. This CDR3 reads CASSLGPQGELFF. CDR3 bases read: TGTGCCAGCAGCTTAGGGCCTCAGGGGGAA. The V gene is TRBV11-2, the J gene TRBJ1-4; TRBD1 aligns across 7 bases. Read data end 3 residues before the CDR3 end; the end is taken from the germline J gene. Germline V gives CDR1 SGHAT, CDR2 FQNNGV. The CDR3 runs to 13 residues.

This clone was counted at least ten times. The read gets to within 3 residues of the CDR3 end, and the germline J gene fills in the rest. V gene TRBV14 combines with J gene TRBJ1-2, with D perhaps TRBD1 (5 bases). This CDR3 is built from 15 residues. V lost 4 bases to trimming and J lost 2 bases, with 14 bases between them. Germline CDR1 is SGHDN and CDR2 is FVKESK. The sequenced part of the CDR3 DNA is TGTGCCAGCAGCCCTAGGGGACTGTGGAACTATGGC. It specifies CASSPRGLWNYG. The whole CDR3 reads CASSPRGLWNYGYTF. Full variable domain (missing parts from reference TRBV14 and TRBJ1-2): EAGVTQFPSHSVIEKGQTVTLRCDPISGHDNLYWYRRVMGKEIKFLLHFVKESKQDESGMPNNRFLAERTGGTYSTLKVQPAELEDSGVYFCASSPRGLWNYGYTFGSGTRLTVV.

This clone was seen repeatedly, ten times or more. The sequenced part of the CDR3 DNA is TGTGCCAGCAGTGTGGACAGGCCGAACACTGAA. It codes for CASSVDRPNTE. Given in full, the CDR3 is CASSVDRPNTEAFF. The rearrangement links TRBV6-1 to TRBJ1-1; 7 bases match TRBD1. Sequencing ends 3 residues short of the CDR3 end; the germline J gene provides the rest. Germline V lookup: CDR1 MNHNS, CDR2 SASEGT. The J segment lost 1 base and the V segment lost 4 bases, leaving 3 bases of the junction unmatched. The CDR3 is 14 amino acids.

This clone was observed many times. The read falls 3 residues short of the CDR3 end, and the missing part is taken from the germline J gene. The rearrangement links TRBV4-2 to TRBJ2-3; the D gene is possibly TRBD2 (5 bases). Germline loops: CDR1 LGHNA, CDR2 YNFKEQ. Trimming stripped 1 base from V and 0 bases from J, with 14 bases between. This CDR3 spans 17 amino acids. The CDR3 reads CASSQVRSGSSTDTQYF. The sequenced part of the CDR3 DNA is TGTGCCAGCAGCCAAGTCCGCAGCGGATCTAGCACAGATACG.

Ten or more counts support this clone. Read coverage stops 3 residues before the CDR3 terminus; the germline J gene supplies the remainder. The gene calls are TRBV12-5 and TRBJ2-1; perhaps TRBD1 as D (6 bases). Germline values: CDR1 LGHNT, CDR2 FRNRAP. Trimming stripped 3 bases from V and 7 bases from J, with 16 bases between. This CDR3 has 15 amino acids. The part of the CDR3 DNA that was read is TGTGCTAGTGGTTTTGGTGGGGGCAGTCGGAATGAG. This gives the protein CASGFGGGSRNE. The whole CDR3 sequence reads CASGFGGGSRNEQFF. The full variable domain, with the rest looked up from reference TRBV12-5 and TRBJ2-1, is DARVTQTPRHKVTEMGQEVTMRCQPILGHNTVFWYRQTMMQGLELLAYFRNRAPLDDSGMPKDRFSAEMPDATLATLKIQPSEPRDSAVYFCASGFGGGSRNEQFFGPGTRLTVL.

This clone was found many times. Read coverage stops 3 residues before the CDR3 terminus; the germline J gene supplies the remainder. This chain joins TRBV11-2 and TRBJ1-1; no reliable D call. Germline V gene lookup returns CDR1 SGHAT and CDR2 FQNNGV. V was trimmed by 3 bases and J by 5 bases, leaving 10 bases between them. CDR3 length: 13 amino acids. The CDR3 reads CASSFTRGTEAFF. CDR3 DNA, as far as it was read: TGTGCCAGCAGCTTCACCAGAGGGACTGAA.

This clone occurred many times. Read data end 3 residues before the CDR3 end; the end is taken from the germline J gene. The chain uses TRBV5-1 and TRBJ2-3; 9 bases are shared with TRBD2. The CDR3 length is 17 residues. Looked up from germline, CDR1 is SGHRS and CDR2 is YFSETQ. J lost 4 bases, V lost 3 bases, and 12 bases had no gene match. The CDR3 DNA, read in part, is TGCGCCAGCAGCTGGCTCCCCGGGACTAGCAATCCAGATACG. Translating it yields CASSWLPGTSNPDT. The entire CDR3 protein is CASSWLPGTSNPDTQYF.

Remarks on this clone: From the germline J gene comes the end of the CDR3, since the read stops 3 residues before it. The chain recombines TRBV2 with TRBJ2-7; a possible D gene is TRBD1 (5 bases). V dropped 4 bases and J dropped 0 bases, with 13 bases sitting between them. The CDR3 spans 15 residues. Germline V gene lookup returns CDR1 SNHLY and CDR2 FYNNEI. The CDR3 sequence is CASSGTPRGSYEQYF. Partial CDR3 DNA: TGTGCCAGCAGTGGAACTCCTAGGGGCTCCTACGAG.